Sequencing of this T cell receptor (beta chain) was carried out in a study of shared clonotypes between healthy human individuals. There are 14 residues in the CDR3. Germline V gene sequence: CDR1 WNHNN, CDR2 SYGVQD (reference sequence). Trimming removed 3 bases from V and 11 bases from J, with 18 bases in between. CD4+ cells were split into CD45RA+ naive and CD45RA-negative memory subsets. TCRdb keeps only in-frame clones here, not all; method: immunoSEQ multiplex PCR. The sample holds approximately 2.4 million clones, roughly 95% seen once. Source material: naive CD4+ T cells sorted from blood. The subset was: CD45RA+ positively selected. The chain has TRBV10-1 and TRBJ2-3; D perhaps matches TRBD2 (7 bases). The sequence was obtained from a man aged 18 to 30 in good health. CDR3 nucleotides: TGCGCCAGCAGTGAAGGGGGGGGGAGCTGGGAGCAGTATTTT. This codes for CASSEGGGSWEQYF.